This TCR beta chain is from a study of cytomegalovirus exposure and HLA in healthy donors (dated by TCRdb to 2015 to 2018). Study-level background: In an earlier analysis of some 550 of the donors, 250 to 350 Gb of sequence data and roughly 100 million unique TCR beta sequences from 150 million to 200 million T cells were reported. Donor age, sex, ethnicity and CMV serostatus were collected together with the repertoire data. Roughly 5 DR-DQ haplotypes were handled as single units for association and clustering because linkage in the cohort was strong. Typing coverage differed by locus: A, B, C, DRB1 and DQB1 were typed in about 620-640 donors, DQA1 in roughly 510, DPA1 in some 570, and DPB1 in about 450. The study profiled the T cell repertoires of 550 to 700 subjects by immunosequencing and related them to cytomegalovirus serostatus. The genetic ancestry cluster associated with self-reported Caucasian donors included about four fifths of the roughly 380 genotyped donors. Class I and class II HLA loci were covered by the typing at four-digit resolution. All discovery cohort repertoires had been generated on a single sequencing platform. The aim of the study was to test whether cataloging public T cell receptors could identify signatures of past pathogen exposure. Besides the first cohort of roughly 640 subjects, a separate validation cohort made up of roughly 120 different subjects was used. To predict cytomegalovirus infection status, the study brought together high-throughput TCR immunosequencing, statistical association of individual TCRs with disease status, and machine learning. Genome-wide SNP genotypes for about three fifths of the 666 donors were used in a later genetic analysis, which treated that subset as a discovery cohort. Among over 350 genotyped donors of the cohort, an average of around 240,000 unique TCR beta nucleotide sequences were sequenced per donor, about a sixth of them non-productive. An early release covering roughly 600 HLA-typed donors comprised about 310 gigabases of sequencing data and tens of millions of unique TCR sequences. Rather than using new phenotypic data, the later analysis identified candidate immune exposures from TCR beta sequences and from how often those sequences occurred across donors. In a later analysis, previously published TCR beta repertoires from 666 donors were re-analyzed and high-resolution HLA genotyping was added so that TCR occurrence patterns could be studied. In an earlier analysis of several hundred of the donors, high-throughput TCR beta sequencing was used to judge whether each TCR beta V gene segment behaved as functional or pseudogenic.

The cohort consisted of hundreds of healthy bone marrow donors. All cohort members were sampled while nominally healthy, although unrecorded immune exposures were likely present. The donor tested CMV seronegative and was one of the 352 seronegative cohort members. Each donor provided a peripheral blood sample, and peripheral blood mononuclear cells were used for TCR beta sequencing. Genomic DNA was extracted from the blood cell samples with the Qiagen DNeasy Blood Extraction Kit. This clone was picked up one time. Its antigen remains unidentified. The sample holds no much larger clone one base away, and base qualities are not on file. Broad study findings and their caveats: While some public TCRs were present in many individuals, most TCR sequences turned up only very rarely across donors. A later analysis found that HLA-associated TCR beta chains were more clonally expanded and had lower generation probabilities than equally common non-associated chains. Because HLA typing was unavailable for some donors at each locus, only the typed subset was used in association tests. In a later analysis, most CMV-associated TCR beta chains were found to appear HLA-restricted, with HLA associations seemingly driven largely by CMV exposure. The sequencing pipeline was judged likely to have produced a cluster of highly shared sequence variants as a technical artifact. In a later analysis, about 17,000 TCR beta sequences were associated with specific HLA alleles at a false discovery rate of 0.05. According to a later analysis, parvovirus B19, influenza, CMV and Epstein-Barr virus appeared linked to several top co-occurrence clusters. A later analysis found that TCR association rates varied across HLA loci, with DRB1 alleles showing the most associated TCRs and HLA-C alleles the fewest. The study listed approximately 150 TCR beta chains as associated with cytomegalovirus. In vitro tests confirmed that a few of the cytomegalovirus-associated TCR beta chains recognize cytomegalovirus antigens. In an earlier analysis of some 640 of the donors, most TCR beta V segments were observed in productive rearrangements about 87% or about 30% of the time, broadly matching IMGT annotations. The earlier analysis of approximately 540 of the donors excluded about 16 rarely observed V segments, including chromosome 9 orphons, because counts were too low. Cytomegalovirus status was reported to be diagnosed by the classifier with high specificity and sensitivity in both the original and validation cohorts. Because the 87-base-pair reads could not distinguish some IMGT-functional V segments, including TRBV6-2 and TRBV6-3, those segments were excluded. Linkage disequilibrium might explain the correlated functional status among segregating V segments, but an unknown experimental factor could not be excluded. Only TCR beta chains were sequenced in this cohort, and the absence of alpha or paired-chain data limited detectable features. The authors suggested that the approach could potentially be generalized to other disease states and immunological phenotypes. A further reported finding was that TCR beta sequences accurately predicted the HLA-A and HLA-B alleles for most subjects in the first cohort. Compared with the 666-donor mean, donors in an Asian-associated ancestry cluster had fewer N-insertions in productive TCRs, according to a later genetic analysis. In a later genetic analysis, a missense DCLRE1C variant was associated with V-gene and J-gene trimming of TCR beta chains, and the association was replicated in an independent cohort. CMV serostatus was the only immune exposure information available for the cohort. The presence/absence analyses assumed that sequencing depth was roughly uniform across donors, and that assumption may not be true. When HLA alleles, especially DR and DQ, strongly co-occurred, TCR associations were difficult to assign to individual alleles.

The CDR3, from cysteine to phenylalanine, totals 15 residues. This entry keeps only the CDR3 DNA: 45 bases, framed from base 1. Ends trimmed: V by 3 bases, J by 4 bases; bases unmatched to a gene: 8. CDR1 and CDR2, per the germline V gene, are SGHRS and YFSETQ. The library relied on the immunoSEQ multiplex PCR assay. The multiplex PCR relied on a mix of 60 forward primers for TCR Vbeta segments and 13 reverse primers for TCR Jbeta segments. A multiplex PCR assay on genomic DNA amplified the CDR3 region of rearranged TCR beta genes. Amplified TCR beta libraries were sequenced as 87-base-pair reads on the Illumina HiSeq System. The paper's data handling went like this. A later analysis tallied approximately 87 million unique TCR beta chains across the 610 or so repertoires, and around 12 million of those chains were shared by two or more donors. To remove PCR and sequencing errors, raw reads were error-corrected and collapsed into unique sequences using a nearest-neighbor algorithm that merged closely related sequences. CDR3 sequences were aligned to IMGT reference sequences to assign V, D and J gene segments. Each retained sequence needed at least a six-nucleotide match to both a V gene segment and a J gene segment. Rearrangements were classified as productive when the CDR3 lacked stop codons and remained in frame with V and J, and all other rearrangements were classified as non-productive. Following IMGT convention, CDR3 was defined as the stretch from the second conserved V-encoded cysteine to the conserved J-encoded phenylalanine. In an earlier analysis of around 570 of the donors, sequences lacking an unambiguous match to a single V gene segment were excluded. In an earlier analysis of several hundred of the donors, a V segment was called functional when productive rearrangements were above 56.7%, and segregating when the standard deviation between donors exceeded 5%. A statistical classification framework was built for diagnosing cytomegalovirus status from the catalog of TCR beta chain sequences. A later analysis assigned V and J genes by comparing TCR nucleotide sequences with IMGT/GENE-DB human TR gene sequences. The TCRdist pipeline was used in a later analysis to assign CDR3 sequences and most-parsimonious VDJ recombination scenarios. A later analysis defined each TCR beta chain by its CDR3 amino acid sequence plus V-gene family, and excluded reads lacking a unique V-gene family. In a later analysis, around 600 highly shared, low-generation-probability nucleotide sequences were removed to address suspected cross-contamination and a sequencing artifact. In a later analysis, a clonal expansion index for each public chain was calculated from normalized within-repertoire ranks of inferred template counts. In a later analysis, generation probabilities were computed using a VDJ recombination model fitted to out-of-frame rearrangements, and the results were checked against IGoR. Hypergeometric tests were used in a later analysis to score TCR-TCR, TCR-HLA and TCR-CMV co-occurrence, with a repertoire-size bias correction applied to the TCR pairs. To estimate false discovery rates, a later analysis permuted the HLA or CMV assignments 20 times. In a later analysis, co-occurring TCRs were grouped using DBSCAN, with TCRdist sequence similarity added in when clustering inside HLA-allele-positive subsets. Repertoires with fewer than 30,000 or more than 120,000 public chains, plus five repertoires with anomalous nucleotide sharing, were excluded from co-occurrence clustering. What TCRdb holds here is the immuneACCESS table cut down to in-frame rearrangements. Part of the clones is not present; checked against another copy, under half of the missing clones reflect an unresolved V gene, and the others are unexplained. The DNA gave D and trimming, while V, J and clone size come from that table. This sample holds 40,000 to 55,000 clones; approximately 70% were observed only once. Together, the top ten hold roughly 2.9% of the sample.

The specimen sequenced was PBMCs. The chain was built from TRBV5-1 and TRBJ2-7; TRBD2 lines up with 9 middle nucleotides. This receptor was identified in a man aged 18 to 30 in good health and CMV-seronegative. The CDR3 amino acid sequence is: CASSYFLAGLYEQYF. The DNA sequence reads TGCGCCAGCAGCTACTTTCTAGCGGGATTGTACGAGCAGTACTTC.